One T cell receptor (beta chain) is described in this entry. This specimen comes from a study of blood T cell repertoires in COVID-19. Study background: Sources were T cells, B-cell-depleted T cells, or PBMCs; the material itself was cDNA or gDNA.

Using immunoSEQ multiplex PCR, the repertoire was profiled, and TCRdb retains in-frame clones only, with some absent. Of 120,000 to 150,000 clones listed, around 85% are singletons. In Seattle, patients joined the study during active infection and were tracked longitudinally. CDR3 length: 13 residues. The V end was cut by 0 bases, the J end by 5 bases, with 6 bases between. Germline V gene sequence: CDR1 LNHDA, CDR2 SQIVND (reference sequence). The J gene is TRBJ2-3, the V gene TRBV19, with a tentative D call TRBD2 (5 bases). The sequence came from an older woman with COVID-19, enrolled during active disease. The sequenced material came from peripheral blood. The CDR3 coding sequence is TGTGCCAGTAGTATAGATCGGGGAGATACGCAGTATTTT. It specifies CASSIDRGDTQYF.